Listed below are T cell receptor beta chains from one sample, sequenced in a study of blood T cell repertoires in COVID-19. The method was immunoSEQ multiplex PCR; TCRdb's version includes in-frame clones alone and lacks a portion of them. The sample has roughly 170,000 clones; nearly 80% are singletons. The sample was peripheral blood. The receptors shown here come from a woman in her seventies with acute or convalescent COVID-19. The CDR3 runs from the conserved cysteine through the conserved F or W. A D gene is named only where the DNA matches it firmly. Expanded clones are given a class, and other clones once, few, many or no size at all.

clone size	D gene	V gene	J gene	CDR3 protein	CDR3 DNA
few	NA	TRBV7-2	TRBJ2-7	CASSLRGGSYEQYF	TGTGCCAGCAGCTTAAGGGGGGGATCCTACGAGCAGTACTTC
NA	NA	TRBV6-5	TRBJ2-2	CASIQGRNTGELFF	TGTGCCAGCATTCAAGGGAGGAACACCGGGGAGCTGTTTTTT
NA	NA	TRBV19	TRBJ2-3	CASRPVRGGGDTQYF	TGTGCCAGTAGACCCGTCCGGGGTGGTGGGGATACGCAGTATTTT
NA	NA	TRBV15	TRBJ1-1	CATSRDLGAWTEAFF	TGTGCCACCAGCAGAGATCTGGGGGCCTGGACTGAAGCTTTCTTT
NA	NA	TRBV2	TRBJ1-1	CASRQGLNTEAFF	TGTGCCAGCAGACAGGGACTGAACACTGAAGCTTTCTTT
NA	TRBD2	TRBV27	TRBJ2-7	CASRPGRGIFSYEQYF	TGTGCCAGCAGACCGGGGCGGGGGATTTTCTCCTACGAGCAGTACTTC
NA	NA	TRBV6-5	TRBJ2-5	CASRLGLTQETQYF	TGTGCCAGCAGACTAGGATTAACCCAAGAGACCCAGTACTTC
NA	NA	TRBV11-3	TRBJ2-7	CASSLNSYEQYF	TGTGCCAGCAGCCTAAACTCCTACGAGCAGTACTTC
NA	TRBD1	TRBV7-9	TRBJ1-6	CASSDSGGQTFYNSPLHF	TGTGCCAGCAGCGATAGTGGGGGACAGACTTTCTATAATTCACCCCTCCACTTT
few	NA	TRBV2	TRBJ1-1	CASSSQARLAFF	TGTGCCAGCAGTTCCCAAGCACGGTTAGCTTTCTTT
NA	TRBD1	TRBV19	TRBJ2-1	CASSPQLGTGPNEQFF	TGTGCCAGTAGTCCTCAACTCGGGACAGGGCCGAATGAGCAGTTCTTC
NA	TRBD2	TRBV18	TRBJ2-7	CASSLGVAGEGEQYF	TGTGCCAGCTCATTAGGGGTAGCGGGAGAGGGCGAGCAGTACTTC
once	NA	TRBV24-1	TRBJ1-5	CATSDFRGNQPQHF	TGTGCCACCAGTGATTTTCGGGGGAATCAGCCCCAGCATTTT
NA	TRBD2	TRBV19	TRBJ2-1	CASSLQGLARYNEQFF	TGTGCCAGTAGTTTGCAGGGACTAGCGCGCTACAATGAGCAGTTCTTC
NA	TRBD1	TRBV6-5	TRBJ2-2	CASRDRDFTGELFF	TGTGCCAGCAGGGACAGGGACTTCACCGGGGAGCTGTTTTTT
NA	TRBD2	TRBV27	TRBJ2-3	CASRLAGGPDTQYF	TGTGCCAGCAGGCTAGCGGGAGGGCCAGATACGCAGTATTTT
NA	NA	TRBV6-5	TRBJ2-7	CASTENRDYEQYF	TGTGCCAGCACCGAGAACCGGGACTACGAGCAGTACTTC
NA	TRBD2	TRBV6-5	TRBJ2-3	CASSTRTSADTQYF	TGTGCCAGCAGCACAAGGACTAGCGCAGATACGCAGTATTTT
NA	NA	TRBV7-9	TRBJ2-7	CASSWGGGGRDEQYF	TGTGCCAGCAGTTGGGGAGGGGGAGGGCGCGACGAGCAGTACTTC
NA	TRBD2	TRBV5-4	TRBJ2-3	CASSWTSGGTDTQYF	TGTGCCAGCAGTTGGACTAGCGGTGGCACAGATACGCAGTATTTT
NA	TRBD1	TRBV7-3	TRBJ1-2	CASSSDRGLYGYTF	TGTGCCAGCAGCTCGGACAGGGGCCTCTATGGCTACACCTTC
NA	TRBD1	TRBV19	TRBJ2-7	CATRQGAYEQYF	TGTGCCACCAGACAGGGGGCCTACGAGCAGTACTTC
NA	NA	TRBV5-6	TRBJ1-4	CASSSLLREGEKLFF	TGTGCCAGCAGCTCATTACTCAGGGAGGGAGAAAAACTGTTTTTT
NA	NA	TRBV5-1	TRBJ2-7	CASSLGGGSAHEQYF	TGCGCCAGCAGCTTGGGAGGAGGGAGCGCCCACGAGCAGTACTTC
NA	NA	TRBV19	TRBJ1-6	CASMSGGAGQALHF	TGTGCCAGTATGTCCGGCGGTGCGGGTCAGGCCCTCCACTTT
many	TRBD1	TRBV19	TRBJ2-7	CASSRTGSSYEQYF	TGTGCCAGTAGTCGGACAGGTTCGTCCTACGAGCAGTACTTC
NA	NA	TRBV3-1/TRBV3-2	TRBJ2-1	CASSQAGPYEQFF	TGTGCCAGCAGCCAGGCGGGTCCCTATGAGCAGTTCTTC
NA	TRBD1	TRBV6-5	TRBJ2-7	CASSYGGTGTYEQYF	TGTGCCAGCAGTTATGGAGGGACAGGTACCTACGAGCAGTACTTC
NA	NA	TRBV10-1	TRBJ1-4	CASSESGDIEKLFF	TGCGCCAGCAGTGAGTCCGGGGACATTGAAAAACTGTTTTTT
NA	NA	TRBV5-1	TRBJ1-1	CASSLTGTNTEAFF	TGCGCCAGCAGCCTAACAGGGACGAACACTGAAGCTTTCTTT
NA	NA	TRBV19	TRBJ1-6	CASSVAGRTNSPLHF	TGTGCCAGTAGTGTTGCGGGGCGAACTAATTCACCCCTCCACTTT
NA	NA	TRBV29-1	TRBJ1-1	CSVGSGVGTEAFF	TGCAGCGTTGGTTCGGGGGTAGGAACTGAAGCTTTCTTT
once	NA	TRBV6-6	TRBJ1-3	CASTEWRRGDTIYF	TGTGCCAGCACTGAATGGCGGAGGGGAGACACCATATATTTT
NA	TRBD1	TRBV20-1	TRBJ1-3	CSASRDRENTIYF	TGCAGTGCTAGTAGGGACAGGGAGAACACCATATATTTT
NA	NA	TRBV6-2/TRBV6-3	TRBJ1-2	CASSYQTGFYGYTF	TGTGCCAGCAGTTACCAAACAGGGTTCTATGGCTACACCTTC
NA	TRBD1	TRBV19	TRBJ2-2	CASSTTGLTGELFF	TGTGCCAGTAGTACGACAGGGCTCACCGGGGAGCTGTTTTTT
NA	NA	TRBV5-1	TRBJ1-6	CASSLAGQNSPLHF	TGCGCCAGCAGCTTGGCCGGACAGAATTCACCCCTCCACTTT
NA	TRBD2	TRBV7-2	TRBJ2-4	CASSLAGGAKNIQYF	TGTGCCAGCAGCCTAGCGGGAGGAGCCAAAAACATTCAGTACTTC
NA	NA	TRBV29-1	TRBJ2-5	CSAHRLTQETQYF	TGCAGCGCTCACCGACTAACACAAGAGACCCAGTACTTC
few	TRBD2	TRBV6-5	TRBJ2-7	CASRLREGREQYF	TGTGCCAGCAGGTTGCGGGAGGGCCGCGAGCAGTACTTC
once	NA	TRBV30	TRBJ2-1	CAWQGGYNEQFF	TGTGCCTGGCAGGGCGGCTACAATGAGCAGTTCTTC